This T cell receptor (beta chain) derives from a study of shared clonotypes between healthy human individuals. Healthy HIV-negative adults without recent acute infections or vaccinations served as donors. The study drew all its donors from Caucasian adults living in Nashville, Tennessee. The study ran the assay at deep level. Generated by immunoSEQ multiplex PCR, the TCRdb table keeps only in-frame clones and is missing some. This table holds under 600,000 clones, 90% to 97% found once. The sequence was obtained from a woman aged 30 to 39 in good health. Sequenced material: naive CD4+ T cells sorted from blood. The subset denotes: CD45RA+ positively selected.

CDR3 sequence reads: CASSRDHPSYNEQFF. The CDR3 DNA reads as TGTGCCAGCAGCCGGGACCACCCCTCCTACAATGAGCAGTTCTTC. The chain is built from TRBV7-3 and TRBJ2-1; D could derive from TRBD1 or TRBD2 (5 bases each). The V gene lost 5 bases and the J gene lost 0 bases, with 11 bases spanning the gap. Germline lookup yields CDR1 SGHTA and CDR2 FQGTGA. The CDR3 is 15 residues long.